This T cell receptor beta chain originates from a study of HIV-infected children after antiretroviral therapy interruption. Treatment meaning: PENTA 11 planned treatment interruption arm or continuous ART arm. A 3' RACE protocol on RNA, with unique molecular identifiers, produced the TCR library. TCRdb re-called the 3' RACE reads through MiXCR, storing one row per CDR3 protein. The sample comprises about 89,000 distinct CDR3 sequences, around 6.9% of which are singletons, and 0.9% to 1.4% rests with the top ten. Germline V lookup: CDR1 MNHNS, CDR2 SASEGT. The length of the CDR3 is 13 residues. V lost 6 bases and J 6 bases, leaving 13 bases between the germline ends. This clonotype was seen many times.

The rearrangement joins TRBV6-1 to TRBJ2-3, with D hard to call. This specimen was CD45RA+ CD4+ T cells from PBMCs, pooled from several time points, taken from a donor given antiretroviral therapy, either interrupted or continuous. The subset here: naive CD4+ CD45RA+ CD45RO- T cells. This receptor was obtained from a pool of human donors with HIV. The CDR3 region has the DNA TGTGCCAGCAGAGATCGAAACGTCGATACGCAGTATTTT. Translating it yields CASRDRNVDTQYF.